The rows below give T cell receptor beta chains drawn from one sample of a study of identical twins. TCRdb redid the calling of the 5' RACE reads with MiXCR, one entry per CDR3 protein. The sample carries approximately 530,000 distinct CDR3 sequences, about a fifth recorded once. These same records also appear under a second study, on yellow fever vaccine responses in identical twins.

Sequencing was performed on CD4+ T cells sorted from blood. Receptors originate from a woman in her late teens or twenties in good health. CDR3s include the opening cysteine and the closing phenylalanine or tryptophan. D genes are given only for firm matches. Size values are once, few and many counts, or a class for expanded clones, and some rows have none.

clone size	D gene	V gene	J gene	CDR3 protein	CDR3 DNA
few	.	TRBV12-3/TRBV12-4	TRBJ1-4	CASSPADRKLFF	TGTGCCAGCAGTCCAGCCGACAGAAAACTGTTTTTT
.	.	TRBV4-1	TRBJ1-2	CASSQEGHYYGYTF	TGCGCCAGCAGCCAAGAGGGACACTACTATGGCTACACCTTC
few	TRBD2	TRBV7-2	TRBJ2-7	CASSGLAGGLGYEQYF	TGTGCCAGCAGCGGCCTAGCGGGAGGGCTCGGTTACGAGCAGTACTTC
.	.	TRBV5-1	TRBJ2-7	CASSPSAGSGGREQYF	TGCGCCAGCAGCCCAAGTGCAGGGAGTGGGGGCCGCGAGCAGTACTTC
few	TRBD2	TRBV20-1	TRBJ2-5	CSAPRGSGGARETQYF	TGCAGTGCCCCCCGTGGTAGCGGGGGGGCGCGGGAGACCCAGTACTTC
.	.	TRBV2	TRBJ2-1	CASSESVNEQLF	TGTGCCAGCAGTGAGTCCGTTAATGAGCAGCTCTTC
.	.	TRBV5-1	TRBJ1-1	CASSPPGGLAEAFF	TGCGCCAGCAGCCCCCCAGGAGGGTTGGCTGAAGCTTTCTTT
.	TRBD2	TRBV20-1	TRBJ2-5	CSAFLSGGARETQYF	TGCAGTGCTTTCCTTAGCGGGGGGGCCAGAGAGACCCAGTACTTC
few	TRBD2	TRBV6-1	TRBJ2-5	CASSPGLAAVQETQYF	TGTGCCAGCAGCCCCGGACTAGCGGCGGTTCAAGAGACCCAGTACTTC
few	.	TRBV12-3/TRBV12-4	TRBJ2-1	CASSVVAGFGKGQFF	TGTGCCAGCAGTGTAGTCGCGGGGTTTGGAAAGGGGCAGTTCTTC
.	TRBD1	TRBV5-1	TRBJ1-1	CASSWGRGQSNTEAFF	TGCGCCAGCAGCTGGGGGCGGGGACAGTCTAACACTGAAGCTTTCTTT
once	.	TRBV20-1	TRBJ2-4	CSARDGLGGKSLAKNIQYF	TGCAGTGCTAGAGATGGGCTAGGAGGGAAGTCTTTAGCCAAAAACATTCAGTACTTC
few	.	TRBV5-1	TRBJ2-3	CASSLAVQGLDTQYF	TGCGCCAGCAGCTTGGCCGTTCAGGGGCTGGATACGCAGTATTTT
few	.	TRBV12-3/TRBV12-4	TRBJ2-5	CASSFSGSIVQETQYF	TGTGCCAGCAGTTTCTCTGGCTCGATAGTCCAAGAGACCCAGTACTTC
many	.	TRBV5-1	TRBJ2-3	CASRAASSTDTQYF	TGCGCCAGCAGGGCCGCGTCTAGCACAGATACGCAGTATTTT
.	.	TRBV7-9	TRBJ2-2	CASSFRVAETGELFF	TGTGCCAGCAGCTTTAGAGTGGCCGAGACCGGGGAGCTGTTTTTT
.	.	TRBV20-1	TRBJ2-7	CSALDLGKTYEQYF	TGCAGTGCCCTAGATCTTGGGAAGACCTACGAGCAGTACTTC
.	.	TRBV7-6	TRBJ1-2	CASSLAAGNGYTF	TGTGCCAGCAGCTTAGCGGCAGGGAATGGCTACACCTTC
.	.	TRBV20-1	TRBJ2-1	CSASLGASGAGEQFF	TGCAGTGCTAGCCTGGGGGCTTCAGGGGCTGGCGAGCAGTTCTTC
few	TRBD1	TRBV16	TRBJ2-1	CASSPLAGQGYNEQFF	TGTGCCAGCAGCCCACTGGCGGGACAGGGCTACAATGAGCAGTTCTTC
.	.	TRBV20-1	TRBJ2-2	CSAREVFSTGELFF	TGCAGTGCTAGAGAGGTCTTCTCCACCGGGGAGCTGTTTTTT
few	.	TRBV5-1	TRBJ2-3	CASSPPLSDTQYF	TGCGCCAGCAGCCCCCCCTTATCAGATACGCAGTATTTT
once	TRBD2	TRBV5-5	TRBJ2-1	CASSLRTSGTNEQFF	TGTGCCAGCAGCTTGAGGACTAGCGGGACCAATGAGCAGTTCTTC
few	.	TRBV27	TRBJ2-5	CASSSAGFKTQYF	TGTGCCAGCAGTTCCGCGGGGTTTAAGACCCAGTACTTC
.	.	TRBV12-3/TRBV12-4	TRBJ2-3	CASSLVTGKLENTQYF	TGTGCCAGCAGTTTAGTTACAGGGAAGTTGGAAAATACGCAGTATTTT
.	TRBD2	TRBV20-1	TRBJ2-7	CSARGASGDYEQYF	TGCAGTGCTAGGGGGGCTAGCGGGGACTACGAGCAGTACTTC
.	.	TRBV7-9	TRBJ2-2	CASGEWPNTGELFF	TGTGCCAGCGGAGAATGGCCTAACACCGGGGAGCTGTTTTTT
few	.	TRBV10-3	TRBJ1-2	CAITQDPGYGYTF	TGTGCCATCACCCAGGATCCTGGCTATGGCTACACCTTC
.	.	TRBV6-1	TRBJ1-4	CASRRSGDEKLFF	TGTGCCAGCCGGAGGAGCGGTGATGAAAAACTGTTTTTT
few	.	TRBV12-3/TRBV12-4	TRBJ2-5	CASSHAGGGETQYF	TGTGCCAGCAGTCATGCCGGAGGAGGAGAGACCCAGTACTTC
.	.	TRBV5-3	TRBJ1-2	CARSPGLFCYTF	TGTGCCAGGAGCCCGGGGCTCTTTTGCTACACCTTC
.	TRBD1	TRBV5-1	TRBJ2-7	CASSLEQGAAYEQYF	TGCGCCAGCAGCTTGGAACAGGGGGCGGCGTACGAGCAGTACTTC
.	.	TRBV2	TRBJ1-1	CASRPYLSGVGTEAFF	TGTGCCAGCAGGCCTTACCTGAGCGGGGTCGGGACTGAAGCTTTCTTT
.	.	TRBV28	TRBJ2-5	CASSSAWEGARETQYF	TGTGCCAGCAGTTCGGCCTGGGAGGGGGCGCGGGAGACCCAGTACTTC
few	.	TRBV2	TRBJ2-1	CASSQPPEGRQFF	TGTGCCAGCAGTCAGCCCCCGGAGGGCCGGCAGTTCTTC
.	TRBD2	TRBV2	TRBJ2-1	CASRSGSGRFRGNEQFF	TGTGCCAGCAGATCGGGTAGCGGGAGGTTTCGCGGGAATGAGCAGTTCTTC
.	.	TRBV24-1	TRBJ2-1	CATSDLRLDEQFF	TGTGCCACCAGTGATTTGCGTCTAGATGAGCAGTTCTTC
few	TRBD1	TRBV4-1	TRBJ2-4	CASSQTDRDKNIQYF	TGCGCCAGCAGCCAAACGGACAGGGACAAAAACATTCAGTACTTC
.	.	TRBV24-1	TRBJ2-1	CATSDRGRADEQFF	TGTGCCACCAGTGATCGGGGCAGGGCGGATGAGCAGTTCTTC
.	.	TRBV7-2	TRBJ2-1	CASSLTKILAHYNEQFF	TGTGCCAGCAGCTTAACAAAAATACTAGCCCATTACAATGAGCAGTTCTTC
.	TRBD2	TRBV7-1	TRBJ2-1	CATCGQREGDNEQFF	TGTGCCACCTGCGGGCAGCGGGAGGGGGACAATGAGCAGTTCTTC
few	.	TRBV2	TRBJ2-2	CASKQGGTGELFF	TGTGCCAGCAAACAGGGTGGCACCGGGGAGCTGTTTTTT
once	.	TRBV21-1	TRBJ2-7	CASSKASTESYEQYF	TGTGCCAGCAGCAAAGCTTCGACAGAGTCCTACGAGCAGTACTTC
.	.	TRBV10-3	TRBJ1-1	CAISGTVNTEAFF	TGTGCCATCAGTGGGACAGTGAACACTGAAGCTTTCTTT